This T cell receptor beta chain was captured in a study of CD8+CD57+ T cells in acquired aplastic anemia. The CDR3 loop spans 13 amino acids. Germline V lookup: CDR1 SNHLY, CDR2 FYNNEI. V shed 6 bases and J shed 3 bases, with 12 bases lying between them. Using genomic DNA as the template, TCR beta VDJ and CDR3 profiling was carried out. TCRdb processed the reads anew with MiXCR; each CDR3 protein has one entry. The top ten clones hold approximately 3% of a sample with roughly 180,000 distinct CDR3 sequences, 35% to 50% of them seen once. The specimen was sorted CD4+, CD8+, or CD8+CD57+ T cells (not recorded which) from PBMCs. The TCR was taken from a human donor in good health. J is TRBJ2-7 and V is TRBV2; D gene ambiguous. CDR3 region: CASSPQPNYEQYF. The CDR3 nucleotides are TGTGCCAGCAGCCCACAGCCAAACTACGAGCAGTACTTC.